Shown below are 12 T cell receptor beta chains from a single sample sequenced in a study of cytomegalovirus exposure and HLA in healthy donors. Profiling relied on immunoSEQ multiplex PCR, and the TCRdb table lists in-frame clones only, not all of them. The table shows about 180,000 clones, with less than 85% occurring only once. What was sequenced was PBMCs. The receptors come from a man aged 18-30 years in good health and CMV-seropositive.

The chain recombines TRBV27 with TRBJ2-3; 11 bases map to TRBD2. This CDR3 spans 15 amino acids. V shed 3 bases and J 11 bases; nucleotides not matched to a gene: 10. Germline values: CDR1 MNHEY, CDR2 SMNVEV (reference sequence). The CDR3: CASSFDSGRAGGQYF. Written as DNA, the CDR3 is TGTGCCAGCAGTTTTGATAGCGGGAGGGCCGGTGGGCAGTATTTT.

CDR3 residues: CASSFKAAGTEAFF. The CDR3 DNA follows: TGTGCCAGCAGTTTCAAGGCGGCGGGCACTGAAGCTTTCTTT. V is TRBV27 and J is TRBJ1-1; D gene unclear. Trimming took 3 bases from V and 4 from J, leaving 12 bases between them. CDR3 length: 14 residues. Per germline, CDR1 MNHEY and CDR2 SMNVEV (reference sequence).

The rearrangement links TRBV4-1 to TRBJ2-7; D unresolved. Trimming removed 1 base from V and 0 bases from J, with 16 bases in between. This CDR3 contains 17 residues. Germline V lookup: CDR1 MGHRA, CDR2 YSYEKL. CDR3 nucleotides: TGCGCCAGCAGCCAAGTTTTGACGGCGAGGAGCTCCTACGAGCAGTACTTC. Its translation is CASSQVLTARSSYEQYF.

The chain combines TRBV5-1 with TRBJ1-2; possibly TRBD1 for D (6 bases). The CDR3 extends over 13 amino acids. V lost 4 bases to trimming and J lost 8 bases, with 15 bases between them. Germline V gene sequence: CDR1 SGHRS, CDR2 YFSETQ. In nucleotides, the CDR3 is TGCGCCAGCAGCACCCTACAGGGAGACGGCTACACCTTC. This sequence encodes CASSTLQGDGYTF.

This chain uses TRBV27 with TRBJ2-5, with 7 bases identical to TRBD2. Germline V gene lookup returns CDR1 MNHEY and CDR2 SMNVEV (reference sequence). The CDR3 is made up of 14 amino acids. V was pared by 2 bases and J by 2 bases, with 2 bases of the junction left unmatched. CDR3 residues: CASSLGAGQETQYF. CDR3 sequence (DNA): TGTGCCAGCAGTTTAGGAGCGGGGCAAGAGACCCAGTACTTC.

The V gene is TRBV7-6, the J gene TRBJ2-7, with a weak D call TRBD2 (7 bases). CDR1 and CDR2 (germline): SGHVS, FNYEAQ. The CDR3 has 15 amino acids. Trimming stripped 1 base from V and 6 bases from J, with 16 bases between. CDR3 bases: TGTGCCAGCAGCTTAGTGCGGGGGCCGGGGGGCGAGCAGTACTTC. Protein product: CASSLVRGPGGEQYF.

CDR3 loop: CAWFGGSRGYTF. The DNA for the CDR3 is TGTGCCTGGTTCGGGGGATCTCGAGGCTACACCTTC. This chain uses TRBV30 with TRBJ1-2; weak D call: TRBD1 (5 bases). V was cut by 5 bases and J by 8 bases, with 15 bases left in between. This CDR3 contains 12 residues. Germline CDR1 reads GTSNPN; CDR2 reads SVGIG (reference sequence).

The rearrangement joins TRBV5-1 to TRBJ2-1; 9 bases are shared with TRBD2. The CDR3 contains 19 residues. The V and J ends lost 0 bases and 0 bases, in that order; junction bases with no gene match: 10. Germline values: CDR1 SGHRS, CDR2 YFSETQ. For the CDR3, the DNA is TGCGCCAGCAGCTTGGTGGCTAGCGGGACTCGCAGCTCCTACAATGAGCAGTTCTTC. This sequence encodes CASSLVASGTRSSYNEQFF.

This clone came up once. This chain links TRBV11-2 with TRBJ2-7; D might be TRBD2 (5 bases). The CDR3 contains 16 residues. Germline V lookup: CDR1 SGHAT, CDR2 FQNNGV. V was clipped by 5 bases and J by 2 bases, with 19 bases between them. The CDR3 nucleotides are TGTGCCAGCAGCCGTCCCCGGTTGGAGGCCACCTACGAGCAGTACTTC. Translating it yields CASSRPRLEATYEQYF. The whole variable domain, remainder taken from reference TRBV11-2 and TRBJ2-7, is EAGVAQSPRYKIIEKRQSVAFWCNPISGHATLYWYQQILGQGPKLLIQFQNNGVVDDSQLPKDRFSAERLKGVDSTLKIQPAKLEDSAVYLCASSRPRLEATYEQYFGPGTRLTVT.

The CDR3 nucleotides read TGTGCCAGCAGCGTCACTACAGGGAACACTGAAGCTTTCTTT. It yields the protein CASSVTTGNTEAFF. The chain joins TRBV11-2 to TRBJ1-1, with a tentative D call TRBD1 (5 bases). CDR1 and CDR2 (germline): SGHAT, FQNNGV. This CDR3 contains 14 residues. Trimming took off 5 bases at V and 1 base at J, with 11 bases between the two ends.

V usage is TRBV2 and J usage is TRBJ2-3, with a weak D call TRBD2 (6 bases). This CDR3 is built from 13 residues. Germline V gives CDR1 SNHLY, CDR2 FYNNEI. The V and J ends lost 6 bases and 3 bases respectively, with 10 bases between them. The CDR3 here is CASRGEVTDTQYF. The CDR3 DNA is TGTGCCAGCAGGGGGGAGGTTACAGATACGCAGTATTTT.

CDR3 sequence reads: CASSQFSGGLYEQYF. The CDR3 DNA follows: TGTGCCAGCAGCCAATTCTCAGGGGGCTTGTACGAGCAGTACTTC. V usage is TRBV16 and J usage is TRBJ2-7; the match to TRBD1 covers 8 bases. CDR3 length equals 15 residues. V shed 1 base, J shed 4 bases, and the junction held 6 bases outside the gene matches. Germline assignment: CDR1 KGHSY and CDR2 FQNENV.